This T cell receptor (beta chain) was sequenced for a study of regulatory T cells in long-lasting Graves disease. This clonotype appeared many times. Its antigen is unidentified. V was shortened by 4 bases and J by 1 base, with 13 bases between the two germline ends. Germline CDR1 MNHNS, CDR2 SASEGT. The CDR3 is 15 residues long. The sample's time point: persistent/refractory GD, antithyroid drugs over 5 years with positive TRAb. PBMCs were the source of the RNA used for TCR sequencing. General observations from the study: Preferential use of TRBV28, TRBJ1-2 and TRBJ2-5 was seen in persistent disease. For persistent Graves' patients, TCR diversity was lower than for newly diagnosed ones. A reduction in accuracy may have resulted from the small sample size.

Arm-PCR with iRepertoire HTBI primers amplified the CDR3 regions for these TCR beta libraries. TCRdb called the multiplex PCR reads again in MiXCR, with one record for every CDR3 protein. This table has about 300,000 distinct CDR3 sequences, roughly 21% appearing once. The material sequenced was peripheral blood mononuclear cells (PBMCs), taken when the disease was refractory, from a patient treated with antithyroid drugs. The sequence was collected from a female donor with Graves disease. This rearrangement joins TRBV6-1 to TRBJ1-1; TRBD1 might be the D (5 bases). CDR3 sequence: CASSALLGANTEAFF. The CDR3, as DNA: TGTGCCAGCAGTGCCCTTCTCGGGGCGAACACTGAAGCTTTCTTT.